This T cell receptor beta chain was identified during a study of cytomegalovirus exposure and HLA in healthy donors. Study outcomes and limitations: Accounts indicate the classifier identified cytomegalovirus status with strong specificity and sensitivity.

The protocol was immunoSEQ multiplex PCR, while the TCRdb copy is restricted to in-frame clones and leaves out a portion. The profile covers some 80,000 clones, with roughly 95% appearing a single time and approximately 1.3% taken by the ten largest. About this clone: As yet, its antigen is unknown.

The length of the CDR3 is 15 residues. CDR1 is MDHEN and CDR2 is SYDVKM in the germline V gene. V shed 3 bases and J shed 0 bases, with 11 bases lying between them. The rearrangement links TRBV28 to TRBJ1-1; no clear D. The sequenced sample was PBMCs. This TCR was recovered from a woman under 30 in good health and CMV-seronegative. The CDR3 coding sequence is TGTGCCAGCAGTTTCGGGATGAAAATGAACACTGAAGCTTTCTTT. Protein: CASSFGMKMNTEAFF.